The clone carrying this T cell receptor (beta chain) was found many times. Its antigen is undetermined. This record belongs to a study of T-cell reconstitution after alpha-beta-depleted transplantation in children. A TCRbeta library incorporating unique molecular identifiers was prepared. In TCRdb, the PCR reads were re-called with MiXCR into one record per CDR3 protein. The sample comprises fewer than 500,000 distinct CDR3 sequences, over 40% of which are singletons, and under 30% rests with the top ten. J was trimmed by 13 bases and V by 3 bases; bases with no gene match: 4. CDR1 and CDR2 (germline): SGHRS, YFSETQ. The CDR3 covers 12 residues. Findings and limits, study-wide: Newly produced T cells mostly provided counts and TCRbeta diversity after one year, as hyperexpanded clones declined. The origin of alpha-beta T cells about two months after transplant was reportedly several hundred expanded graft clones. Surviving recipient T cells and thymic progenitors accounted for the high day-60 TCRbeta diversity observed in some patients.

Here the sequenced sample was PBMCs, taken before TCRalphabeta/CD19-depleted stem cell transplant. This rearrangement joins TRBV5-1 to TRBJ2-1, with 10 nucleotides matching TRBD2. This TCR came from a girl aged 2-15 years with aplastic anemia, due to receive a stem cell transplant. The CDR3 DNA reads TGCGCCAGCAGCTGGGGGACTAGCGAACAGTTCTTC. This codes for CASSWGTSEQFF.